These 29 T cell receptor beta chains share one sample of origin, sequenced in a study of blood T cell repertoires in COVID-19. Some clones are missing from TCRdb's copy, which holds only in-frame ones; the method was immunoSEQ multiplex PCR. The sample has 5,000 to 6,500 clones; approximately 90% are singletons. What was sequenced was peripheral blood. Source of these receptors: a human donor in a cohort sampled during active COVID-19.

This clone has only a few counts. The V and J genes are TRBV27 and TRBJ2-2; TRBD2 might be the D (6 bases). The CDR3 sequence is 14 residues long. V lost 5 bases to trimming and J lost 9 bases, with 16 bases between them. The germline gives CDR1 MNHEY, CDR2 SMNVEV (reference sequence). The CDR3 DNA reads TGTGCCAGCAGTGTGGACTACCAACACCGGGAGCTGTTTTTT. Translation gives CASSVDYQHRELFF.

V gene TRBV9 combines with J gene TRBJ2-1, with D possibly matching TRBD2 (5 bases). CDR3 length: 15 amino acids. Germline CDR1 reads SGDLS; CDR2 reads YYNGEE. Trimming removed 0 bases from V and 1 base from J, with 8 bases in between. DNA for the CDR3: TGTGCCAGCAGCGTAGACCCGGGATCCTACAATGAGCAGTTCTTC. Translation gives CASSVDPGSYNEQFF.

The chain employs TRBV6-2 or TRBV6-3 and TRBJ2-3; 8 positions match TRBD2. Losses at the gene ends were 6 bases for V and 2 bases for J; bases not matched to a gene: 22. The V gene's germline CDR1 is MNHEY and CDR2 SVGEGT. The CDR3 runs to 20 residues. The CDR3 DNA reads TGTGCCAGCAGCTCCCTGGGGATAGCGGGGCCACTTCTTACCACAGATACGCAGTATTTT. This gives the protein CASSSLGIAGPLLTTDTQYF.

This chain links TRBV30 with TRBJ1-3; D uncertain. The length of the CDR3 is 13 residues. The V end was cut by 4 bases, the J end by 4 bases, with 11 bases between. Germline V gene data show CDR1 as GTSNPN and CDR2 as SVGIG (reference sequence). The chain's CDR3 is CAWTPGGGNTIYF. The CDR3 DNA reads TGTGCCTGGACGCCAGGAGGGGGAAACACCATATATTTT.

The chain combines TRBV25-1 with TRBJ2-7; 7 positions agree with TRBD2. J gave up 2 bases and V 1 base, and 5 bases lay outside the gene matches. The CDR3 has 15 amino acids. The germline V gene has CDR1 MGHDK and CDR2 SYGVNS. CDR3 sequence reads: CASSESGLVPYEQYF. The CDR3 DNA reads TGTGCCAGCAGTGAATCCGGACTAGTCCCCTACGAGCAGTACTTC.

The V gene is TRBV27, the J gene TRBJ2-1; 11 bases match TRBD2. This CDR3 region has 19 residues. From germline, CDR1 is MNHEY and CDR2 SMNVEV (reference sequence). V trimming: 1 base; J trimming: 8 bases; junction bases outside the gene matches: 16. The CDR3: CASSLYTGTSGRREDEQFF. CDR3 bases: TGTGCCAGCAGTTTATACACCGGGACTAGCGGTCGCCGTGAGGATGAGCAGTTCTTC.

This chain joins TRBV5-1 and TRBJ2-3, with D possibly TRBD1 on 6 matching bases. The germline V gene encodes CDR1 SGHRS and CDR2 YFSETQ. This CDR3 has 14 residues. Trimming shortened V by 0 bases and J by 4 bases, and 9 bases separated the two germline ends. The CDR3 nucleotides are TGCGCCAGCAGCTTGGGGGGGCACCCAGATACGCAGTATTTT. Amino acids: CASSLGGHPDTQYF.

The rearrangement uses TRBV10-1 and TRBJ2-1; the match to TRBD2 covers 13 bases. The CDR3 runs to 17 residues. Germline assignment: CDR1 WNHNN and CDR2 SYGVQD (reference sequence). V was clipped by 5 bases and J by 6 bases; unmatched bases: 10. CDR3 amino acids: CASSHGLAGDSINEQFF. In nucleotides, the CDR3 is TGCGCCAGCAGTCACGGACTAGCGGGAGATTCTATCAATGAGCAGTTCTTC.

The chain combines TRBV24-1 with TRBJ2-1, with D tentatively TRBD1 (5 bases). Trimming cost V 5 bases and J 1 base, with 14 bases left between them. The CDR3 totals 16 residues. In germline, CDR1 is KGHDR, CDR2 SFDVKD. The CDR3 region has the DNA TGTGCCACCAGTGCACAGGAAAATCCATCCTACAATGAGCAGTTCTTC. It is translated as CATSAQENPSYNEQFF.

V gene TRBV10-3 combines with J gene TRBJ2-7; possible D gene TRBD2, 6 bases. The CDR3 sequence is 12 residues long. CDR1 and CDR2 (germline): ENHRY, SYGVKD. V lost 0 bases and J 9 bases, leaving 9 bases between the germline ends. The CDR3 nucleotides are TGTGCCATCAGTGAGTCGAACGGGAGGCAGTACTTC. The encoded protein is CAISESNGRQYF.

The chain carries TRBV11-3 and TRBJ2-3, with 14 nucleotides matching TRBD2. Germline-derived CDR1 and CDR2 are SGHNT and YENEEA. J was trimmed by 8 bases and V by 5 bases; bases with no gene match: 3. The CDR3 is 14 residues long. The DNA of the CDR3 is TGTGCCAGCAGCCCCGGACTAGCGGGAGGTACGCAGTATTTT. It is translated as CASSPGLAGGTQYF.

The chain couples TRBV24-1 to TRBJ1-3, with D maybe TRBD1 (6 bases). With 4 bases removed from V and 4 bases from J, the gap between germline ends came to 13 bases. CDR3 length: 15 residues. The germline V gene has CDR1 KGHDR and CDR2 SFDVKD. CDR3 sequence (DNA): TGTGCCACCAGTGACCCTGGGACAACCGGAAACACCATATATTTT. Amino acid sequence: CATSDPGTTGNTIYF.

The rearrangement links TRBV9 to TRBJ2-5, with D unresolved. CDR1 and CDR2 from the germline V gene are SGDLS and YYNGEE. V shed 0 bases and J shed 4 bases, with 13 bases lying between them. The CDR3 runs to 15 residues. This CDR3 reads CASSVAARHSETQYF. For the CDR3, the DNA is TGTGCCAGCAGCGTAGCTGCTAGGCATTCAGAGACCCAGTACTTC.

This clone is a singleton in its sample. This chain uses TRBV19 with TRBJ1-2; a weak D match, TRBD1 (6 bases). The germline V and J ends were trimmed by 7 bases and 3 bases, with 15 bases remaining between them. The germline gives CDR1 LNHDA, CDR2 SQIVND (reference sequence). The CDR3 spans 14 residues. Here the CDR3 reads CASKTPGTYYGYTF. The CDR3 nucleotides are TGTGCCAGTAAAACTCCCGGGACATACTATGGCTACACCTTC.

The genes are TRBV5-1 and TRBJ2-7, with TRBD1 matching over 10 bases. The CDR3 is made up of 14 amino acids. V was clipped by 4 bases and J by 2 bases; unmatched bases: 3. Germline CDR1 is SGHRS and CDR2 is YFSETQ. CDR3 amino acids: CASSAGTGAYEQYF. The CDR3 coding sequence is TGCGCCAGCAGCGCCGGGACAGGGGCCTACGAGCAGTACTTC.

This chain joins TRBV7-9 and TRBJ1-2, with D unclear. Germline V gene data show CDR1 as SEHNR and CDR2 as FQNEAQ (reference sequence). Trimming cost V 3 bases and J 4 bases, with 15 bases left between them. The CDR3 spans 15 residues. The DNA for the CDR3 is TGTGCCAGCAGCTTGGCAGGTTTCACCGCCTATGGCTACACCTTC. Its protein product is CASSLAGFTAYGYTF.

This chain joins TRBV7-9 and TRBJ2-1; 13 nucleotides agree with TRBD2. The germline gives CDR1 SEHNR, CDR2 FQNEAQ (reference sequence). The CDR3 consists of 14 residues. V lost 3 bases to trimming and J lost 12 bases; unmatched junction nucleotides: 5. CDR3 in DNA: TGTGCCAGCAGCTTTGGACTAGCGGGAGAGGGGCAGTTCTTC. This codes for CASSFGLAGEGQFF.

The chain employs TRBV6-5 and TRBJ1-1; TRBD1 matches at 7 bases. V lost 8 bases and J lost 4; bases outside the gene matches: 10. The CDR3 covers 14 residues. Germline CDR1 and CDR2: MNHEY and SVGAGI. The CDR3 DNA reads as TGTGCCAGCCTAATACAGGGGATGGGCACTGAAGCTTTCTTT. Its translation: CASLIQGMGTEAFF.

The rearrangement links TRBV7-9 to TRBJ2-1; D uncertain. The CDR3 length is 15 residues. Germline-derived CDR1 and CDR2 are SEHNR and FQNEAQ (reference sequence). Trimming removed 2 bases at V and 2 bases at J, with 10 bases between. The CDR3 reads CASSLPGGAYNEQFF. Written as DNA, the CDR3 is TGTGCCAGCAGCTTACCTGGCGGAGCCTACAATGAGCAGTTCTTC.

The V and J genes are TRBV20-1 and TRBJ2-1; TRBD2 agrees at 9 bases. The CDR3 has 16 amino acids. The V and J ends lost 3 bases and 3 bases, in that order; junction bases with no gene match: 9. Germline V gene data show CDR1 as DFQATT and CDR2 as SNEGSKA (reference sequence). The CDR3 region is CSASSLAGVVYNEQFF. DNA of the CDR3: TGCAGTGCTAGTTCCTTAGCGGGAGTAGTCTACAATGAGCAGTTCTTC.

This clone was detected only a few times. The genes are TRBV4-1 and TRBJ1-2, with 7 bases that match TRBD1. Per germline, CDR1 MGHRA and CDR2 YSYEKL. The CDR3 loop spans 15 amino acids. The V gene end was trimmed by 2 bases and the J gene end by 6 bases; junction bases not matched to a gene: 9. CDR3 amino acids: CASSQHPKTGNGYTF. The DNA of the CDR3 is TGCGCCAGCAGCCAACACCCAAAGACAGGGAATGGCTACACCTTC.

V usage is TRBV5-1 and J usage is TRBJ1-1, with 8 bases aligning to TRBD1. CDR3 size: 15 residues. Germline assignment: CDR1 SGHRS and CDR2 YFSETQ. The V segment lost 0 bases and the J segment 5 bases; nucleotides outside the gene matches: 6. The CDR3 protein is CASSLGSGGRTEAFF. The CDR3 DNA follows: TGCGCCAGCAGCTTGGGTTCAGGGGGCAGGACTGAAGCTTTCTTT.

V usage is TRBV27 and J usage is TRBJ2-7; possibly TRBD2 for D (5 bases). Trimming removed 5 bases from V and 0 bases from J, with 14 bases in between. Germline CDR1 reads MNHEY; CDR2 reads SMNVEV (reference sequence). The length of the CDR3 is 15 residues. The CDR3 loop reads CASSPRSGSSYEQYF. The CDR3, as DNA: TGTGCCAGCAGTCCCCGTTCGGGGAGCTCCTACGAGCAGTACTTC.

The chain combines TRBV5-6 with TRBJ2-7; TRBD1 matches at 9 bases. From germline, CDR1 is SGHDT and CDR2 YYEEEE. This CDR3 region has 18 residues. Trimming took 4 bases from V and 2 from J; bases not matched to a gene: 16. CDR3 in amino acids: CASSASDGTGFKTYEQYF. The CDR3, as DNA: TGTGCCAGCAGCGCGTCCGACGGGACAGGGTTCAAAACCTACGAGCAGTACTTC.

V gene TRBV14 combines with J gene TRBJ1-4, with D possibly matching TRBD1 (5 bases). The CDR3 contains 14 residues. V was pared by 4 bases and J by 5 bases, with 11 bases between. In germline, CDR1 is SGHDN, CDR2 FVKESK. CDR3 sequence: CASSPVGGNEKLFF. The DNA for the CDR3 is TGTGCCAGCAGCCCTGTGGGGGGGAATGAAAAACTGTTTTTT.

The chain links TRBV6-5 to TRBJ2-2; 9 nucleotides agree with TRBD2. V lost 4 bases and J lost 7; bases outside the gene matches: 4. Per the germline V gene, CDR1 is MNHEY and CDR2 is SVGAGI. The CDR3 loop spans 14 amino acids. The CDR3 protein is CASSWRGGNGELFF. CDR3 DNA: TGTGCCAGCAGTTGGCGGGGGGGGAACGGGGAGCTGTTTTTT.

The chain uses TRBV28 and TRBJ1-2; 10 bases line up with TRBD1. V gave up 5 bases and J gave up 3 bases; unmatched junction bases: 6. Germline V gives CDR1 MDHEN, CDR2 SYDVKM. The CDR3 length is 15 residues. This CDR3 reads CASSRPDRGDYGYTF. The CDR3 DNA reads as TGTGCCAGCAGTCGCCCGGACAGGGGGGACTATGGCTACACCTTC.

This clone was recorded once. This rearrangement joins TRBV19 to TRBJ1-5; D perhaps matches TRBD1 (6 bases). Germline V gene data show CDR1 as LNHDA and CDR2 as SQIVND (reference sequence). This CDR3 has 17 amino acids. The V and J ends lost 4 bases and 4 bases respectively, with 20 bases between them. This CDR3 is CASSKNFGGAGNQPQHF. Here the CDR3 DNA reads TGTGCCAGTAGTAAAAATTTTGGGGGGGCAGGGAATCAGCCCCAGCATTTT.

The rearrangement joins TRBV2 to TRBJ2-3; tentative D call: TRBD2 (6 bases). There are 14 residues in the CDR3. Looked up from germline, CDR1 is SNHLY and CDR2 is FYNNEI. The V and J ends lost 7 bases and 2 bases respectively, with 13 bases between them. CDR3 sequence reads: CASNSRGYTDTQYF. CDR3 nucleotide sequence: TGTGCCAGCAACTCGCGGGGCTACACAGATACGCAGTATTTT.